A selection of T cell receptor beta chains follows, all from one sample in a study of shared clonotypes between healthy human individuals. Generated by immunoSEQ multiplex PCR, the TCRdb table keeps only in-frame clones and is missing some. The profile shows over 1.5 million clones, under 99% of them singletons. The source material was naive CD4+ T cells sorted from blood. Receptors were obtained from a man in his thirties or forties in good health. Each CDR3 is given with its conserved first and last residue. A D gene is named only where the DNA matches it firmly. Only part of the rows carry a size: once, few, many, or a class if the clone is expanded.

clone_size	v_call	j_call	d_call	cdr3_aa	cdr3_nt
-	TRBV7-8	TRBJ2-7	TRBD1	CASSPRDRGFPLRGEQYF	TGTGCCAGCAGCCCCCGGGACAGGGGTTTTCCCCTCCGGGGAGAGCAGTACTTC
-	TRBV10-2	TRBJ2-5	TRBD1	CASSERRFAGQGMKETQYF	TGCGCCAGCAGTGAGCGAAGGTTCGCAGGACAGGGGATGAAGGAGACCCAGTACTTC
-	TRBV18	TRBJ1-2	-	CASSPGLANYGYTF	TGTGCCAGCTCACCAGGATTGGCTAACTATGGCTACACCTTC
-	TRBV29-1	TRBJ2-7	-	CSVNPLTAPYEQYF	TGCAGCGTTAACCCGCTGACAGCACCCTACGAGCAGTACTTC
-	TRBV5-1	TRBJ2-3	-	CASSWTPAREFPDTQYF	TGCGCCAGCAGCTGGACCCCAGCGAGGGAATTTCCAGATACGCAGTATTTT
-	TRBV9	TRBJ2-5	-	CASSVDRTQETQYF	TGTGCCAGCAGCGTCGACAGGACCCAAGAGACCCAGTACTTC
-	TRBV19	TRBJ2-5	-	CASSIDSLAYEGKTQYF	TGTGCCAGTAGTATAGATAGCTTAGCTTACGAGGGAAAGACCCAGTACTTC
-	TRBV5-1	TRBJ2-2	-	CASKRVENTGELFF	TGCGCCAGCAAGAGGGTAGAGAACACCGGGGAGCTGTTTTTT
-	TRBV14	TRBJ2-7	TRBD1	CASSHGTGVWEQYF	TGTGCCAGCAGCCACGGGACAGGGGTTTGGGAGCAGTACTTC
-	TRBV7-9	TRBJ2-3	TRBD1	CASSLDRGLTDTQYF	TGTGCCAGCAGCCTGGACAGGGGGCTCACAGATACGCAGTATTTT
-	TRBV5-6	TRBJ1-3	TRBD1	CASSFGQGTGNTIYF	TGTGCCAGCAGCTTCGGACAGGGGACTGGAAACACCATATATTTT
once	TRBV6-1	TRBJ2-2	-	CASSERAGNTGELFF	TGTGCCAGCAGTGAAAGGGCAGGAAACACCGGGGAGCTGTTTTTT
once	TRBV5-1	TRBJ2-7	TRBD1	CASSGGTGESYEQYF	TGCGCCAGCAGCGGAGGGACAGGGGAATCCTACGAGCAGTACTTC
-	TRBV11-2	TRBJ2-3	-	CASSPPGPGTDTQYF	TGTGCCAGCAGCCCCCCTGGACCCGGGACAGATACGCAGTATTTT
-	TRBV9	TRBJ2-7	TRBD2	CAVLERVAGEVGYF	TGTGCCGTCCTTGAGAGGGTAGCGGGAGAGGTTGGGTACTTC
once	TRBV6-5	TRBJ2-7	TRBD1	CASSFDRGRNYEQYF	TGTGCCAGCAGTTTCGACAGGGGGCGAAACTACGAGCAGTACTTC
once	TRBV5-5	TRBJ2-7	TRBD2	CASSNLLAGGPPQYF	TGTGCCAGCAGCAACCTACTAGCGGGAGGGCCCCCTCAGTACTTC
-	TRBV28	TRBJ2-5	-	CASSRGDTQETQYF	TGTGCCAGCAGTCGGGGGGACACTCAAGAGACCCAGTACTTC
once	TRBV14	TRBJ1-4	TRBD1	CASSQLSPGDREWEKLFF	TGTGCCAGCAGCCAACTCTCCCCAGGGGACAGGGAGTGGGAAAAACTGTTTTTT
-	TRBV28	TRBJ2-7	-	CASSFPGVLFEQYF	TGTGCCAGCAGTTTTCCGGGAGTTCTTTTCGAGCAGTACTTC
once	TRBV5-1	TRBJ2-2	-	CASSLEGSFRPGELFF	TGCGCCAGCAGCTTGGAAGGCAGCTTTCGGCCCGGGGAGCTGTTTTTT
-	TRBV5-1	TRBJ2-5	-	CASSFGGTGETQYF	TGCGCCAGCAGCTTTGGGGGAACTGGTGAGACCCAGTACTTC
-	TRBV9	TRBJ2-2	-	CASSVALGAGSGDGELFF	TGTGCCAGCAGCGTAGCACTGGGGGCCGGATCGGGAGACGGGGAGCTGTTTTTT
-	TRBV5-6	TRBJ2-3	TRBD1	CASSSIRDREGTDTQYF	TGTGCCAGCAGCTCGATCCGGGACAGGGAAGGCACAGATACGCAGTATTTT
-	TRBV25-1	TRBJ2-3	-	CASGGEGDTQYF	TGTGCCAGCGGGGGCGAGGGAGATACGCAGTATTTT
-	TRBV7-9	TRBJ1-3	-	CASSLGLHAAGNTIYF	TGTGCCAGCAGCTTAGGGTTACACGCTGCTGGAAACACCATATATTTT
-	TRBV18	TRBJ2-1	-	CASSPTVPRDFYYNEQFF	TGTGCCAGCTCACCTACGGTCCCCCGGGACTTCTACTACAATGAGCAGTTCTTC
-	TRBV11-2	TRBJ2-4	TRBD1	CASSLTQGADEQNIQYF	TGTGCCAGCAGCCTAACACAGGGGGCGGACGAACAAAACATTCAGTACTTC
-	TRBV7-2	TRBJ2-2	-	CASSLFDPGELFF	TGTGCCAGCAGCTTATTTGATCCCGGGGAGCTGTTTTTT
-	TRBV10-3	TRBJ1-3	TRBD1	CALSGGDGNTIYF	TGTGCCCTTTCAGGGGGCGACGGAAACACCATATATTTT
-	TRBV18	TRBJ2-2	-	CASSPGPAGTGELFF	TGTGCCAGCTCACCCGGACCCGCCGGCACCGGGGAGCTGTTTTTT
-	TRBV4-3	TRBJ1-1	-	CASSQFLGRNTEAFF	TGCGCCAGCAGCCAATTTCTAGGGAGGAACACTGAAGCTTTCTTT
-	TRBV10-3	TRBJ2-1	-	CAISRLDRQQFF	TGTGCCATCAGCCGACTTGACAGGCAGCAGTTCTTC
-	TRBV9	TRBJ1-3	-	CASSITGISGNTIYF	TGTGCCAGCAGCATAACAGGGATCTCTGGAAACACCATATATTTT
-	TRBV2	TRBJ1-1	-	CASSKAMNTEAFF	TGTGCCAGCAGTAAGGCTATGAACACTGAAGCTTTCTTT
-	TRBV5-6	TRBJ1-5	TRBD1	CASSLMTGMGNQPQHF	TGTGCCAGCAGCTTGATGACAGGGATGGGAAATCAGCCCCAGCATTTT
-	TRBV7-2	TRBJ2-4	-	CASSLEQALAKNIQYF	TGTGCCAGCAGCTTAGAACAGGCCCTAGCCAAAAACATTCAGTACTTC
-	TRBV5-4	TRBJ2-3	TRBD1	CASSRKDRGVRDTQYF	TGTGCCAGCAGCCGCAAGGACAGGGGAGTCAGGGATACGCAGTATTTT
-	TRBV29-1	TRBJ1-4	-	CSVGWGNEKLFF	TGCAGCGTCGGATGGGGTAATGAAAAACTGTTTTTT
-	TRBV7-8	TRBJ2-1	-	CASSLSGYYNEQFF	TGTGCCAGCAGCTTATCCGGCTACTACAATGAGCAGTTCTTC
-	TRBV6-1	TRBJ2-2	-	CASSERQIANTGELFF	TGTGCCAGCAGTGAGAGGCAGATCGCGAACACCGGGGAGCTGTTTTTT
-	TRBV20-1	TRBJ2-1	-	CSAGERGEQFF	TGCAGTGCTGGGGAGAGGGGTGAGCAGTTCTTC
-	TRBV6-1	TRBJ1-1	-	CASTVNTEAFF	TGTGCCAGCACGGTGAACACTGAAGCTTTCTTT
-	TRBV5-6	TRBJ1-1	-	CASSLAVTPEAFF	TGTGCCAGCAGCTTGGCCGTCACACCAGAAGCTTTCTTT
-	TRBV7-2	TRBJ2-1	-	CASRGLGSSYNEQFF	TGTGCCAGCAGGGGGCTCGGGAGCTCCTACAATGAGCAGTTCTTC
-	TRBV10-2	TRBJ2-2	TRBD2	CASSEVAGGLRVTGELFF	TGCGCCAGCAGTGAAGTAGCGGGAGGGCTGAGAGTGACCGGGGAGCTGTTTTTT
-	TRBV9	TRBJ1-3	-	CASSNNLRRAGNTIYF	TGTGCCAGCAGCAACAATCTTCGCAGGGCTGGAAACACCATATATTTT
-	TRBV20-1	TRBJ1-1	-	CSARGQGAFF	TGCAGTGCTAGGGGCCAAGGAGCTTTCTTT
-	TRBV29-1	TRBJ1-4	-	CSVESDEKLFF	TGCAGCGTTGAATCTGATGAAAAACTGTTTTTT
once	TRBV6-5	TRBJ2-7	TRBD2	CASSQGLAREQYF	TGTGCCAGCAGCCAGGGACTAGCTCGGGAGCAGTACTTC
once	TRBV4-3	TRBJ2-7	-	CASSQVRLADYEQYF	TGCGCCAGCAGCCAAGTCAGGCTCGCGGATTACGAGCAGTACTTC